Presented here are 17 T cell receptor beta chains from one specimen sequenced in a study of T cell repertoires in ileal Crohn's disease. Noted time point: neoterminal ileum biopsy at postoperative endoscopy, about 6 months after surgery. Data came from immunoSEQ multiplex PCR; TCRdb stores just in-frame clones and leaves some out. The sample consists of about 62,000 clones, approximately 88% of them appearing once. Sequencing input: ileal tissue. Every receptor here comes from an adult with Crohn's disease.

CDR3 bases: TGTGCCAGCAGTACTCTGACAGCCATAAGTCAGCCCCAGCATTTT. Protein product: CASSTLTAISQPQHF. J is TRBJ1-5 and V is TRBV28, with D possibly TRBD1 on 5 matching bases. Germline values: CDR1 MDHEN, CDR2 SYDVKM. The CDR3 length is 15 residues. V was pared by 5 bases and J by 6 bases, with 17 bases between.

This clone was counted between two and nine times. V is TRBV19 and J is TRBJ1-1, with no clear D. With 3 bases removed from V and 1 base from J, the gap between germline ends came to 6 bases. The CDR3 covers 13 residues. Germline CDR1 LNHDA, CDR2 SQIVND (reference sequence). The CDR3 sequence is CASSIRGNTEAFF. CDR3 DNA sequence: TGTGCCAGTAGTATCCGGGGGAACACTGAAGCTTTCTTT.

The CDR3 region is CASAPGGLGQPQHF. The DNA of the CDR3 is TGTGCTAGTGCCCCAGGGGGCCTAGGTCAGCCCCAGCATTTT. The chain has TRBV12-5 and TRBJ1-5, with 8 bases fitting TRBD1. Germline CDR1 and CDR2: LGHNT and FRNRAP. Trimming at V came to 7 bases and at J to 6 bases, leaving 8 bases not matched to a gene. The CDR3 is 14 residues long.

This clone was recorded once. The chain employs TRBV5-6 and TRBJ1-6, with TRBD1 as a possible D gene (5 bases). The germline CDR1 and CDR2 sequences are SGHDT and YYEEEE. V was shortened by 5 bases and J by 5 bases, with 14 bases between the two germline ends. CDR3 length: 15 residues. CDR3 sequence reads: CASSYWGLDNSPLHF. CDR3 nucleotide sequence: TGTGCCAGCAGTTATTGGGGACTGGATAATTCACCCCTCCACTTT.

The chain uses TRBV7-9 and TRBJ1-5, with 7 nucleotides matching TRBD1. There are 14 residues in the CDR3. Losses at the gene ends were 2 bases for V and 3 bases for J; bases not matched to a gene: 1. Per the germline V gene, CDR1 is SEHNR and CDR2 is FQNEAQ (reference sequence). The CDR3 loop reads CASSLQGDNQPQHF. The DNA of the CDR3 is TGTGCCAGCAGCTTACAGGGGGACAATCAGCCCCAGCATTTT.

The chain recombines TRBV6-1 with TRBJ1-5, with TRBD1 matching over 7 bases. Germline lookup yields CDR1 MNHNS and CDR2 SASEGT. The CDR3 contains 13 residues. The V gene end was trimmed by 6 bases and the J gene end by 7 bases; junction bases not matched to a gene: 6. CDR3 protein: CASREGASQPQHF. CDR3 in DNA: TGTGCCAGCAGGGAGGGGGCGAGCCAGCCCCAGCATTTT.

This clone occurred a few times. The CDR3 DNA sequence: TGTGCCAGCAGCTCCCGACAGGGCGTGAATGAGCAGTTCTTC. Amino acids: CASSSRQGVNEQFF. The chain links TRBV11-3 to TRBJ2-1; 7 bases map to TRBD1. V was clipped by 4 bases and J by 7 bases; unmatched bases: 7. This CDR3 region has 14 residues. Germline loops: CDR1 SGHNT, CDR2 YENEEA. The whole variable domain, filled in from reference TRBV11-3 and TRBJ2-1, reads EAGVVQSPRYKIIEKKQPVAFWCNPISGHNTLYWYLQNLGQGPELLIRYENEEAVDDSQLPKDRFSAERLKGVDSTLKIQPAELGDSAVYLCASSSRQGVNEQFFGPGTRLTVL.

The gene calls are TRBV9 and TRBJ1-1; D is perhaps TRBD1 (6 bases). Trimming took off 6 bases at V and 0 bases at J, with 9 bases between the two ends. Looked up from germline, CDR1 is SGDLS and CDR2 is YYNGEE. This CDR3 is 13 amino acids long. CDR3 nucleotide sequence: TGTGCCAGCAACAGGGATGTGAACACTGAAGCTTTCTTT. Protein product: CASNRDVNTEAFF.

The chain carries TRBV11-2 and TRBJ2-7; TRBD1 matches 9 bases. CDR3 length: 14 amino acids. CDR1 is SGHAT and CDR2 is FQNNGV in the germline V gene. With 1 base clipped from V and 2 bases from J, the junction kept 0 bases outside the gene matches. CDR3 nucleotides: TGTGCCAGCAGCTTAGGACAGGGGGCCTACGAGCAGTACTTC. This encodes CASSLGQGAYEQYF.

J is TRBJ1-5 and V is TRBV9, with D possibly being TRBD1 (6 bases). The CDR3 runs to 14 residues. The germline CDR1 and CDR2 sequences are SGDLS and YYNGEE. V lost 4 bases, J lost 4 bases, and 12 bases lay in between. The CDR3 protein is CASSYGRGNQPQHF. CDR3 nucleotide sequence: TGTGCCAGCAGCTACGGAAGGGGGAATCAGCCCCAGCATTTT. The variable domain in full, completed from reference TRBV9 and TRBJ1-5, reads DSGVTQTPKHLITATGQRVTLRCSPRSGDLSVYWYQQSLDQGLQFLIQYYNGEERAKGNILERFSAQQFPDLHSELNLSSLELGDSALYFCASSYGRGNQPQHFGDGTRLSIL.

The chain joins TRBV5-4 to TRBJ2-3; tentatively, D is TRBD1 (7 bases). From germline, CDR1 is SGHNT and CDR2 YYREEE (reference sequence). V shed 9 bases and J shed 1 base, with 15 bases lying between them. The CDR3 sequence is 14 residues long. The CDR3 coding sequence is TGTGCCATTCTAGACAGGGAGGGCACAGATACGCAGTATTTT. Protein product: CAILDREGTDTQYF.

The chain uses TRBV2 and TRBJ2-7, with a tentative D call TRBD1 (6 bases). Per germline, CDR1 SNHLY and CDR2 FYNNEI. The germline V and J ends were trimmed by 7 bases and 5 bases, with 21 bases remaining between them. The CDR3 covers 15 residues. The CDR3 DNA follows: TGTGCCAGCACCGAGGGGGAGCTGGTCATGAACGAGCAGTACGTC. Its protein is CASTEGELVMNEQYV.

CDR3 coding DNA: TGCGCCAGCAGCAGGGGGTCAGGGTATGAAAAACTGTTTTTT. Translating it yields CASSRGSGYEKLFF. The chain has TRBV5-1 and TRBJ1-4; TRBD1 is a possible D gene (6 bases). Germline assignment: CDR1 SGHRS and CDR2 YFSETQ. The CDR3 totals 14 residues. Between the trimmed V and J ends, which lost 4 bases and 6 bases, there was a span of 13 bases. The variable domain in full, completed from reference TRBV5-1 and TRBJ1-4, reads KAGVTQTPRYLIKTRGQQVTLSCSPISGHRSVSWYQQTPGQGLQFLFEYFSETQRNKGNFPGRFSGRQFSNSRSEMNVSTLELGDSALYLCASSRGSGYEKLFFGSGTQLSVL.

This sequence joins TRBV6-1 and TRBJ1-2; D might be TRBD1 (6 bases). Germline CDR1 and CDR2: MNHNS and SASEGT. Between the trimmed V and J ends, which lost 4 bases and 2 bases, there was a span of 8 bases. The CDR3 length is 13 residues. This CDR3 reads CASSATGNYGYTF. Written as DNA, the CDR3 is TGTGCCAGCAGTGCTACAGGGAACTATGGCTACACCTTC.

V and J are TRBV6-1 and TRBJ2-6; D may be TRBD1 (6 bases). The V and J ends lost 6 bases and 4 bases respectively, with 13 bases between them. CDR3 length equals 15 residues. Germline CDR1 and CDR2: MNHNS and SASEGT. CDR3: CASRLTGYGANVLTF. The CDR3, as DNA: TGTGCCAGCAGACTAACAGGGTACGGGGCCAACGTCCTGACTTTC.

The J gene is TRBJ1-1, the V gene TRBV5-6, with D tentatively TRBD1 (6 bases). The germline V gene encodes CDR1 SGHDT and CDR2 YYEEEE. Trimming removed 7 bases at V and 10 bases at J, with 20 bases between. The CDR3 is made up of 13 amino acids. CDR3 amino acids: CASQTTDSPRAFF. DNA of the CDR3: TGTGCCAGCCAAACCACGGACAGCCCACGAGCTTTCTTT.

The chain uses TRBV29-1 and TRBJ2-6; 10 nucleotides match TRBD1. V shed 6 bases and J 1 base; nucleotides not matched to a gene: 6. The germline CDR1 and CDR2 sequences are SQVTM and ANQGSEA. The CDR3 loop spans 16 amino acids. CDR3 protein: CSVRPGQGSGANVLTF. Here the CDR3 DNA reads TGCAGCGTACGCCCGGGACAGGGGTCTGGGGCCAACGTCCTGACTTTC.